The 30 T cell receptor beta chains below were found in one sample sequenced in a study of CD8 T cells in Susac syndrome. Reverse transcription of roughly 0.5 to 1 ug RNA was performed with random hexamers. Via MiXCR, TCRdb re-called the immunoSEQ multiplex PCR reads, giving one row per CDR3 protein. The sample lists approximately 230,000 distinct CDR3 sequences; 93% were seen once. The sequencing input was CD4+ T cells from PBMCs. These receptors were taken from a human donor with multiple sclerosis.

J is TRBJ1-1 and V is TRBV29-1; a weak D match, TRBD1 (6 bases). The CDR3 sequence is 15 residues long. V was shortened by 5 bases and J by 4 bases, with 20 bases between the two germline ends. Germline V CDR1 and CDR2: SQVTM, ANQGSEA. Here the CDR3 DNA reads TGCAGCGTTCGGACAGATAACACCTGGGGCACTGAAGCTTTCTTT. It codes for CSVRTDNTWGTEAFF.

The rearrangement uses TRBV30 and TRBJ2-5; D gene ambiguous. Trimming shortened V by 2 bases and J by 4 bases, and 11 bases separated the two germline ends. The CDR3 has 13 residues. The germline V gene encodes CDR1 GTSNPN and CDR2 SVGIG (reference sequence). This chain's CDR3 is CAWSLTLGETQYF. CDR3 nucleotides: TGTGCCTGGAGTTTGACATTGGGAGAGACCCAGTACTTC.

The chain has TRBV27 and TRBJ1-2; 7 nucleotides line up with TRBD1. V dropped 4 bases and J dropped 0; count of bases not matched to a gene: 14. Germline CDR1 is MNHEY and CDR2 is SMNVEV (reference sequence). The CDR3 consists of 18 residues. The CDR3 DNA reads TGTGCCAGCAGTTACCGACAGGGTTGGGAACCTGCTAACTATGGCTACACCTTC. Amino acids: CASSYRQGWEPANYGYTF.

CDR3 in amino acids: CSARDAGSAFF. CDR3 nucleotide sequence: TGCAGTGCTAGAGATGCGGGGAGCGCTTTCTTT. The V call is TRBV20-1, the J call TRBJ1-1; D unresolved. The V gene's germline CDR1 is DFQATT and CDR2 SNEGSKA (reference sequence). CDR3 size: 11 residues. The germline V and J ends were trimmed by 0 bases and 11 bases, with 10 bases remaining between them.

The gene calls are TRBV3-1 and TRBJ2-3; D unresolved. Germline CDR1 and CDR2: LGHDT and YNNKEL (reference sequence). CDR3 length equals 14 residues. V was pared by 0 bases and J by 10 bases, with 14 bases between. CDR3 in DNA: TGTGCCAGCAGCCAAGATAGCATCGGGTTTGCGCAGTATTTT. Translating it yields CASSQDSIGFAQYF.

V gene TRBV30 combines with J gene TRBJ2-6; possibly TRBD1 or TRBD2 for D (5 bases each). The CDR3 sequence is 14 residues long. Germline CDR1 GTSNPN, CDR2 SVGIG (reference sequence). V lost 6 bases and J lost 0, with 9 bases in between. CDR3 DNA: TGTGCCTGCCCGGGGCCCTCTGGGGCCAACGTCCTGACTTTC. It yields the protein CACPGPSGANVLTF.

V is TRBV11-2 and J is TRBJ1-6, with D unclear. CDR1 is SGHAT and CDR2 is FQNNGV in the germline V gene. The CDR3 totals 16 residues. Trimming removed 5 bases from V and 2 bases from J, with 13 bases in between. CDR3 bases: TGTGCCAGCAGCCCGCGGGTGATCGCCTATAATTCACCCCTCCACTTT. It codes for CASSPRVIAYNSPLHF. Supplemented by reference TRBV11-2 and TRBJ1-6, the full variable domain reads EAGVAQSPRYKIIEKRQSVAFWCNPISGHATLYWYQQILGQGPKLLIQFQNNGVVDDSQLPKDRFSAERLKGVDSTLKIQPAKLEDSAVYLCASSPRVIAYNSPLHFGNGTRLTVT.

V gene TRBV5-1 combines with J gene TRBJ2-7; D tentatively fits TRBD1 or TRBD2 (5 bases each). The CDR3 is 14 amino acids. The germline V gene has CDR1 SGHRS and CDR2 YFSETQ. V dropped 0 bases and J dropped 3 bases, with 10 bases sitting between them. The CDR3 reads CASSLEGPDYEQYF. The CDR3 DNA follows: TGCGCCAGCAGCTTGGAGGGACCCGACTACGAGCAGTACTTC.

The rearrangement joins TRBV20-1 to TRBJ2-5; unclear D gene. Germline V gene sequence: CDR1 DFQATT, CDR2 SNEGSKA (reference sequence). V was trimmed by 3 bases and J by 0 bases, leaving 11 bases between them. The CDR3 is made up of 14 amino acids. The CDR3 is CSASILHHQETQYF. For the CDR3, the DNA is TGCAGTGCTAGTATACTTCACCACCAAGAGACCCAGTACTTC.

For the CDR3, the DNA is TGTGCCAGCAGTGCACAGGGGGCGCGCGGCTATGGCTACACCTTC. Its protein product is CASSAQGARGYGYTF. The V and J genes are TRBV25-1 and TRBJ1-2, with TRBD1 identical over 9 bases. Unmatched junction bases numbered 7, after V lost 4 bases and J lost 4 bases. This CDR3 is 15 amino acids long. Germline CDR1 reads MGHDK; CDR2 reads SYGVNS.

This clonotype has a single count. The junction does not match germline at one end; this may be a read error. The chain joins TRBV30 to TRBJ2-1; D gene ambiguous. This CDR3 has 13 amino acids. CDR1 is GTSNPN and CDR2 is SVGIG in the germline V gene (reference sequence). The CDR3 nucleotides read TGTGCCTGGAGTAGACAAGCAGGAGCAGGTACGGTCTTC. It codes for CAWSRQAGAGTVF.

On this clonotype itself: One junction end disagrees with the germline gene, perhaps due to a read error. The rearrangement joins TRBV20-1 to TRBJ2-2; 7 bases match TRBD2. This CDR3 has 13 amino acids. Germline CDR1 is DFQATT and CDR2 is SNEGSKA (reference sequence). Here the CDR3 DNA reads TGCAGTGCTAGATCGTTGGCCCGGCGGGAGCTGGTTTTT. Its translation: CSARSLARRELVF.

V is TRBV27 and J is TRBJ2-1; 7 bases fit TRBD1. Germline CDR1 and CDR2: MNHEY and SMNVEV (reference sequence). The V and J ends lost 7 bases and 5 bases, in that order; junction bases with no gene match: 11. The CDR3 length is 15 residues. DNA for the CDR3: TGTGCCAGCACCGACAGGACAGGAGTGCACAATGAGCAGTTCTTC. Its protein is CASTDRTGVHNEQFF.

V and J are TRBV11-3 and TRBJ2-1; maybe TRBD2 (6 bases). The CDR3 runs 15 residues. Per the germline V gene, CDR1 is SGHNT and CDR2 is YENEEA. V gave up 5 bases and J gave up 6 bases, with 17 bases separating them. Written as DNA, the CDR3 is TGTGCCAGCAGCGTAGCGGTCTATACGGGCAATGAGCAGTTCTTC. This translates into CASSVAVYTGNEQFF.

The V and J genes are TRBV3-1 and TRBJ2-3; 9 bases line up with TRBD1. The germline CDR1 and CDR2 sequences are LGHDT and YNNKEL (reference sequence). The CDR3 consists of 15 residues. J gave up 5 bases and V 5 bases, and 8 bases lay outside the gene matches. The CDR3 here is CASSSRTGAEDTQYF. Here the CDR3 DNA reads TGTGCCAGCAGCTCCCGGACAGGGGCGGAAGATACGCAGTATTTT.

This clonotype has a single count. This chain links TRBV27 with TRBJ1-2; TRBD1 might be the D (5 bases). Germline V gene lookup returns CDR1 MNHEY and CDR2 SMNVEV (reference sequence). Trimming pared 2 bases from V and 0 bases from J, leaving 22 bases between. The CDR3 totals 19 residues. The CDR3 nucleotides read TGTGCCAGCAGTTTACTATTAGGGGACCATGATAAAGCTAACTATGGCTACACCTTC. This codes for CASSLLLGDHDKANYGYTF.

The rearrangement uses TRBV6-6 and TRBJ1-3; no clear D gene. The CDR3 runs to 13 residues. Looked up from germline, CDR1 is MNHNY and CDR2 is SVGAGI (reference sequence). Trimming removed 8 bases from V and 2 bases from J, with 10 bases in between. DNA for the CDR3: TGTGCCAGCGAGGACCTCGCTGGAAACACCATATATTTT. Protein sequence: CASEDLAGNTIYF.

The chain joins TRBV29-1 to TRBJ1-1, with a tentative D call TRBD1 (5 bases). V was cut by 7 bases and J by 5 bases, with 14 bases left in between. This CDR3 has 12 amino acids. Germline values: CDR1 SQVTM, CDR2 ANQGSEA. In DNA form, the CDR3 reads TGCAGCGCGAGACAGTCGGTTACTGAAGCTTTCTTT. It specifies CSARQSVTEAFF.

The V gene is TRBV7-7, the J gene TRBJ2-5; the match to TRBD2 covers 12 bases. Trimming at V came to 5 bases and at J to 1 base, leaving 5 bases not matched to a gene. Germline CDR1 and CDR2: SSHAT and FNYEAQ (reference sequence). The CDR3 totals 16 residues. The CDR3 spells CASSPTGLAGQETQYF. The CDR3 nucleotides are TGTGCCAGCAGCCCAACGGGACTAGCGGGCCAAGAGACCCAGTACTTC.

V gene TRBV2 combines with J gene TRBJ2-5, with D perhaps given as TRBD1 or TRBD2 (5 bases each). This CDR3 is 14 amino acids long. Between the trimmed V and J ends, which lost 8 bases and 0 bases, there was a span of 13 bases. Germline lookup yields CDR1 SNHLY and CDR2 FYNNEI. CDR3 amino acids: CASGRWGYQETQYF. The CDR3 nucleotides are TGTGCCAGCGGGCGGTGGGGGTACCAAGAGACCCAGTACTTC.

The rearrangement joins TRBV4-1 to TRBJ1-3; TRBD1 is a possible D gene (5 bases). The germline V gene encodes CDR1 MGHRA and CDR2 YSYEKL. There are 15 residues in the CDR3. V gave up 4 bases and J gave up 3 bases, with 13 bases separating them. CDR3 nucleotides: TGCGCCAGCAGCCGCACAGGAGGGAGTGGAAACACCATATATTTT. As protein: CASSRTGGSGNTIYF.

The chain has TRBV19 and TRBJ2-1; TRBD2 matches at 7 bases. Germline trimming cut 7 bases from V and 4 bases from J; bases unmatched to any gene: 7. Germline CDR1 LNHDA, CDR2 SQIVND (reference sequence). The CDR3 has 14 residues. The CDR3 sequence is CASNPGLPYNEQFF. As DNA, the CDR3 is TGTGCCAGTAATCCGGGACTACCTTACAATGAGCAGTTCTTC.

V usage is TRBV7-8 and J usage is TRBJ2-7, with D perhaps assigned TRBD1 or TRBD2 (5 bases each). The ends were cut back, 4 bases at V and 3 bases at J, with 16 bases in the middle. The germline CDR1 and CDR2 sequences are SGHVS and FQNEAQ. The CDR3 is 15 residues long. CDR3 in DNA: TGTGCCAGCAGCTCGAGGGGAACGAGGGGCTACGAGCAGTACTTC. Its translation is CASSSRGTRGYEQYF.

The chain couples TRBV5-1 to TRBJ2-5; D is perhaps TRBD1 (5 bases). Germline assignment: CDR1 SGHRS and CDR2 YFSETQ. V was shortened by 0 bases and J by 5 bases, with 17 bases between the two germline ends. This CDR3 comprises 16 residues. CDR3 sequence: CASSLASHVRAETQYF. The CDR3 region has the DNA TGCGCCAGCAGCTTGGCCAGCCATGTCAGGGCGGAGACCCAGTACTTC.

The genes are TRBV6-1 and TRBJ2-1; perhaps D is TRBD1 or TRBD2 (6 bases each). The CDR3 totals 16 residues. V lost 2 bases, J lost 8 bases, and 19 bases lay in between. Germline-derived CDR1 and CDR2 are MNHNS and SASEGT. The CDR3 DNA is TGTGCCAGCAGTGAAATCTGGGGGGCACCGGGGGATGAGCAGTTCTTC. Protein product: CASSEIWGAPGDEQFF.

The chain carries TRBV6-6 and TRBJ2-7, with TRBD2 matching over 7 bases. This CDR3 comprises 12 residues. Germline V gene data show CDR1 as MNHNY and CDR2 as SVGAGI (reference sequence). With V trimmed by 5 bases and J by 4 bases, 2 bases remained unmatched. The CDR3 here is CASSVGGYEQYV. Written as DNA, the CDR3 is TGTGCCAGCAGTGTCGGGGGGTACGAGCAGTACGTC.

V and J are TRBV6-5 and TRBJ2-7, with D possibly called TRBD1 or TRBD2 (5 bases each). The CDR3 sequence is 11 residues long. Looked up from germline, CDR1 is MNHEY and CDR2 is SVGAGI. V was shortened by 10 bases and J by 4 bases, with 11 bases between the two germline ends. CDR3 sequence: CATRGAYEQYF. The CDR3 nucleotides are TGTGCCACCCGAGGGGCTTACGAGCAGTACTTC.

The V and J genes are TRBV7-2 and TRBJ2-7; perhaps TRBD2 as D (6 bases). Trimming cost V 5 bases and J 1 base, with 12 bases left between them. The CDR3 sequence is 14 residues long. Germline CDR1 reads SGHTA; CDR2 reads FQGNSA. The CDR3 DNA is TGTGCCAGCAGCCCCCAGGGACTGTCCTACGAGCAGTACTTC. It translates to CASSPQGLSYEQYF.

The J gene is TRBJ2-1, the V gene TRBV11-3; D uncertain. This CDR3 is built from 14 residues. Germline assignment: CDR1 SGHNT and CDR2 YENEEA. Trimming cost V 4 bases and J 8 bases, with 15 bases left between them. The CDR3 region has the DNA TGTGCCAGCAGCTCCGCATGGGTTCAGGATGAGCAGTTCTTC. Translated: CASSSAWVQDEQFF.

The chain uses TRBV2 and TRBJ2-3; unclear D gene. Germline V gives CDR1 SNHLY, CDR2 FYNNEI. With 4 bases removed from V and 0 bases from J, the gap between germline ends came to 11 bases. The CDR3 consists of 15 residues. The CDR3 DNA sequence: TGTGCCAGCAGTGTCTTAAAGCCTAGCACAGATACGCAGTATTTT. It specifies CASSVLKPSTDTQYF. The variable domain in full, with the rest retrieved from reference TRBV2 and TRBJ2-3, is EPEVTQTPSHQVTQMGQEVILRCVPISNHLYFYWYRQILGQKVEFLVSFYNNEISEKSEIFDDQFSVERPDGSNFTLKIRSTKLEDSAMYFCASSVLKPSTDTQYFGPGTRLTVL.